This T cell receptor (beta chain) is from a study of blood T cell repertoires in COVID-19. The CDR3 is 16 amino acids. Germline V gives CDR1 LGHDT, CDR2 YNNKEL (reference sequence). Trimming removed 1 base at V and 3 bases at J, with 13 bases between. Authors' processing steps: Reference gene primer amplification yielded estimated nucleated cell counts. The assay was immunoSEQ multiplex PCR, and TCRdb's table has in-frame clones only and misses some. From that table come the V and J calls and clone size; the DNA was used to work out D and trimming. The sample shows around 240,000 clones, 75% to 90% of them seen only once.

This sequence originates from a woman between 25 and 40 years old who had recovered from COVID-19. Sequenced material: peripheral blood. This rearrangement joins TRBV3-1 (or the pseudogene TRBV3-2) to TRBJ1-5, with D possibly matching TRBD1 (5 bases). The CDR3 region is CASSQGTGAVNQPQHF. In nucleotides, the CDR3 is TGTGCCAGCAGCCAAGGAACAGGCGCGGTCAATCAGCCCCAGCATTTT.